This TCR beta chain was identified during a study of blood T cells in healthy people across ages. Across the study: Capture by template switching was about one barcoded beta molecule per two T cells.

Samples each had at least 5 micrograms of total RNA extracted. Through a sample-barcoded 5' primer and a J-beta primer mix, a second PCR was run for roughly 6 to 12 cycles. TCRdb recomputed calls from the 5' RACE reads with MiXCR, one row per CDR3 protein. The sample contains roughly 550,000 distinct CDR3 sequences, nearly 25% of which appear only once. The same specimen was also included in a second study, on T cells of mothers and their children.

The clonotype originates from a boy aged 10-17 years in good health. Sequencing was performed on blood.

The CDR3 coding sequence is TGCAGTGCTAGAGACGGGGCAGGGGGACAGAAACTGTTTTTT. Residues: CSARDGAGGQKLFF. This rearrangement joins TRBV20-1 to TRBJ1-4; 7 bases are a match to TRBD1. Germline V gene sequence: CDR1 DFQATT, CDR2 SNEGSKA (reference sequence). The V gene end was trimmed by 0 bases and the J gene end by 11 bases; junction bases not matched to a gene: 9. The CDR3 length is 14 residues.